This T cell receptor (beta chain) comes out of a study of cytomegalovirus exposure and HLA in healthy donors. A multiplex PCR was run with 60 Vbeta primers and 13 Jbeta primers. Measured with immunoSEQ multiplex PCR; TCRdb has only the in-frame clones, and not every one. The sample lists some 100,000 clones; roughly 82% were seen once. The TCR comes from a woman under 30 in good health and CMV-seronegative. The sample taken for sequencing was PBMCs.

CDR3 bases: TGTGCCAGCTCACCAGACAGAAATCAGCCCCAGCATTTT. Translated, it gives CASSPDRNQPQHF. This rearrangement joins TRBV18 to TRBJ1-5; the D gene is possibly TRBD1 (5 bases). The CDR3 is 13 amino acids. Trimming removed 2 bases from V and 4 bases from J, with 6 bases in between. The germline gives CDR1 KGHSH, CDR2 LQKENI. Variable domain in full (rest from reference TRBV18 and TRBJ1-5): NAGVMQNPRHLVRRRGQEARLRCSPMKGHSHVYWYRQLPEEGLKFMVYLQKENIIDESGMPKERFSAEFPKEGPSILRIQQVVRGDSAAYFCASSPDRNQPQHFGDGTRLSIL.